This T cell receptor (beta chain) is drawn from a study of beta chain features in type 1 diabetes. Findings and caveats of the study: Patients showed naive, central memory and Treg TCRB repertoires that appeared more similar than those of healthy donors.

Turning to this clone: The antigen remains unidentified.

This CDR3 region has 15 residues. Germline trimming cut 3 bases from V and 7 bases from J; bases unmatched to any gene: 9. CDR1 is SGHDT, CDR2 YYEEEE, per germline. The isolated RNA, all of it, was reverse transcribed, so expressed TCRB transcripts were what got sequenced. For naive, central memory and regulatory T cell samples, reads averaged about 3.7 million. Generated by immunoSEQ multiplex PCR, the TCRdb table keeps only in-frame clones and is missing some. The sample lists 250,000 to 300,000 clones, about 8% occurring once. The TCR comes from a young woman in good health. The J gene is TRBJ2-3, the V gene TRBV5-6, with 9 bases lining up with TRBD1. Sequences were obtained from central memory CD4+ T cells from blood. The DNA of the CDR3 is TGTGCCAGCAGCTCGCCTGGACAGGGGAGCAATACGCAGTATTTT. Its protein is CASSSPGQGSNTQYF.